This TCR beta chain is drawn from a study of T cell responses to AZD1222 COVID-19 vaccine. Whether given at about 4 or about 12 weeks, second doses were pooled. Only in-frame clones appear in the TCRdb table, and some are missing; sequencing was by immunoSEQ multiplex PCR. The profile shows hundreds of thousands of clones, around 93% of them singletons. V was clipped by 3 bases and J by 5 bases, with 4 bases between them. The germline V gene has CDR1 SGHTA and CDR2 FQGNSA. The CDR3 covers 11 residues. Concerning this clone: Antigen specificity is unknown.

Study conclusions and caveats: Spike-specific TCR depth and breadth grew after two AZD1222 doses. Without day 14 samples, only post-peak T cell repertoires were studied.

The chain carries TRBV7-2 and TRBJ2-5, with D unresolved. The starting material was peripheral blood, obtained 28 days after the second AZD1222 dose. This receptor was taken from an adult who received the AZD1222 COVID-19 vaccine. CDR3 loop: CASSFSETQYF. CDR3 sequence (DNA): TGTGCCAGCAGCTTTTCTGAGACCCAGTACTTC.